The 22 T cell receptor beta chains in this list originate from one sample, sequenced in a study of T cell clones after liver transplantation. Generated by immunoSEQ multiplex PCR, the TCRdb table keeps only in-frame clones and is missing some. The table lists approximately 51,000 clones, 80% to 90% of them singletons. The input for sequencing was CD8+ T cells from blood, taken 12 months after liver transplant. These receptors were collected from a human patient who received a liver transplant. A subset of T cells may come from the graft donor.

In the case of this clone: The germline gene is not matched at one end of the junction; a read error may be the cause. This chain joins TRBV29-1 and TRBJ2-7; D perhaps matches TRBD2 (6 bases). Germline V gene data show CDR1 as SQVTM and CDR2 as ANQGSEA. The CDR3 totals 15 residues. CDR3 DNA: TGCAGCGCTGAAGGTGTGACGGGGGATACCTACGAGCAGTACTTC. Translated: CSAEGVTGDTYEQYF.

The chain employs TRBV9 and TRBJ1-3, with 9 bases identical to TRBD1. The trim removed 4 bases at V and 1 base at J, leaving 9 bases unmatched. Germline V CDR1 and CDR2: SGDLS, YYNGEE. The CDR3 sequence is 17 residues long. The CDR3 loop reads CASSPEGTGFSGNTIYF. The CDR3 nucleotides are TGTGCCAGCAGCCCAGAGGGGACAGGGTTTTCTGGAAACACCATATATTTT.

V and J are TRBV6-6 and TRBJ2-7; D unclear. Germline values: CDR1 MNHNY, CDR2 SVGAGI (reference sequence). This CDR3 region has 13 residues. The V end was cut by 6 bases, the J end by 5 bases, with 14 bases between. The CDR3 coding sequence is TGTGCCAGCAGCCCTGGCGAAGGAAACGAGCAGTACTTC. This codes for CASSPGEGNEQYF.

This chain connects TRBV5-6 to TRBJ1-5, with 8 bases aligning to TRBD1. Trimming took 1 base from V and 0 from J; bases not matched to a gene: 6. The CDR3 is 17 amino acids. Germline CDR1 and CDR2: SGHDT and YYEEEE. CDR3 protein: CASSLYQGAFSNQPQHF. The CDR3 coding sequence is TGTGCCAGCAGCTTGTATCAGGGGGCCTTTAGCAATCAGCCCCAGCATTTT. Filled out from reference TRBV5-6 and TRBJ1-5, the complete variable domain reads DAGVTQSPTHLIKTRGQQVTLRCSPKSGHDTVSWYQQALGQGPQFIFQYYEEEERQRGNFPDRFSGHQFPNYSSELNVNALLLGDSALYLCASSLYQGAFSNQPQHFGDGTRLSIL.

The CDR3 nucleotides read TGTGCCAGTACCTGGGGGACAGGGGGGACCGGGGAGCTGTTTTTT. This translates into CASTWGTGGTGELFF. The chain recombines TRBV19 with TRBJ2-2, with 11 bases aligning to TRBD1. V lost 7 bases, J lost 5 bases, and 6 bases stayed unmatched. Germline V CDR1 and CDR2: LNHDA, SQIVND (reference sequence). The CDR3 contains 15 residues.

The CDR3 loop reads CSVVLEASYEQYF. The CDR3 DNA sequence: TGCAGCGTTGTATTGGAAGCCTCCTACGAGCAGTACTTC. This chain connects TRBV29-1 to TRBJ2-7; D unresolved. The V and J ends lost 4 bases and 0 bases respectively, with 10 bases between them. The CDR3 loop spans 13 amino acids. CDR1 is SQVTM and CDR2 is ANQGSEA in the germline V gene.

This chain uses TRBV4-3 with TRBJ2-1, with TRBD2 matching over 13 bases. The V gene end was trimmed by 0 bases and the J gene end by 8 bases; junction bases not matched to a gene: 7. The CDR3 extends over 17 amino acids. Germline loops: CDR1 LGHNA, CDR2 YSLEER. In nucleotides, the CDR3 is TGCGCCAGCAGCCAAGATATTGGACTAGCGGGAGTTGATGAGCAGTTCTTC. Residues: CASSQDIGLAGVDEQFF.

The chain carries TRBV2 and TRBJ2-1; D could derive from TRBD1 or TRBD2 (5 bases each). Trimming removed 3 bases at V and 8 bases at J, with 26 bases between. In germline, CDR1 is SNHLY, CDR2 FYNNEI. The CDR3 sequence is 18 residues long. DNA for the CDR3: TGTGCCAGCAGTGAGTTCAGTCAAAGATCCCCCGGGGACGATGAGCAGTTCTTC. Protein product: CASSEFSQRSPGDDEQFF.

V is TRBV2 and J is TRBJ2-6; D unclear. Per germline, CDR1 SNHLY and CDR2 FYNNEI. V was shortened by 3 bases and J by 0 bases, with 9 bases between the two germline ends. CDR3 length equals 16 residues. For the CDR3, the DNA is TGTGCCAGCAGTGAGTCAACCGTCTCTGGGGCCAACGTCCTGACTTTC. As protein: CASSESTVSGANVLTF.

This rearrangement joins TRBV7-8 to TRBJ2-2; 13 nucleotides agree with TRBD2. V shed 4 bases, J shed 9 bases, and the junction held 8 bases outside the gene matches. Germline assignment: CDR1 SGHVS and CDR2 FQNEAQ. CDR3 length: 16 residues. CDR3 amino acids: CASSSTSGRASRELFF. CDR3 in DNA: TGTGCCAGCAGCTCCACTAGCGGGAGGGCCTCCCGGGAGCTGTTTTTT.

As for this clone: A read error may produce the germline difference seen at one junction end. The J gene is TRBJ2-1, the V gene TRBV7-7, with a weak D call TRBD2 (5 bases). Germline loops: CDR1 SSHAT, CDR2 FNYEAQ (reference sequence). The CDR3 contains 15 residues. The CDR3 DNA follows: TGTGCTAGCAGCTTAGGAGGCAGCCCCTACAATGAGCAGTTCTTC. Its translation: CASSLGGSPYNEQFF.

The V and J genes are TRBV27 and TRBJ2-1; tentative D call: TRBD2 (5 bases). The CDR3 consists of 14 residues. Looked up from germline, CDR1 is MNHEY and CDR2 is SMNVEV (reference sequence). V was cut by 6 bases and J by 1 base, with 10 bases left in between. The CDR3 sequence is CASSERGSYNEQFF. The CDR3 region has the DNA TGTGCCAGCAGCGAAAGAGGGTCCTACAATGAGCAGTTCTTC.

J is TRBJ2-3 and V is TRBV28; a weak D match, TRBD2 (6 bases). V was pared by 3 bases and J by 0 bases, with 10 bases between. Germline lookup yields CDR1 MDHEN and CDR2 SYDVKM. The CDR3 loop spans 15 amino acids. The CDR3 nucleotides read TGTGCCAGCAGTTTCGGGACTCTTAGCACAGATACGCAGTATTTT. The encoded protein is CASSFGTLSTDTQYF.

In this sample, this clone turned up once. The CDR3 DNA is TGTGCCAGCAGTTCCCTGATCAGGGCAGATACGCAGTATTTT. The encoded protein is CASSSLIRADTQYF. V and J are TRBV28 and TRBJ2-3; D might be TRBD1 (5 bases). This CDR3 has 14 residues. The germline gives CDR1 MDHEN, CDR2 SYDVKM. The V gene lost 4 bases and the J gene lost 4 bases, with 12 bases spanning the gap.

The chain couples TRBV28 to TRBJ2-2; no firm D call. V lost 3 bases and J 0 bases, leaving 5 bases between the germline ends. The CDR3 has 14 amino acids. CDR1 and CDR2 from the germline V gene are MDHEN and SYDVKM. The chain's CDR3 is CASSFGSNTGELFF. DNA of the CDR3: TGTGCCAGCAGTTTCGGTTCGAACACCGGGGAGCTGTTTTTT.

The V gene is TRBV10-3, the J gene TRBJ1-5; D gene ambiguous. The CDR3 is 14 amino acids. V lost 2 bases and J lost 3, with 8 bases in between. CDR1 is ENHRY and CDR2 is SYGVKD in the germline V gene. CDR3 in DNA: TGTGCCATCAGTGAGGGACGGTTCAATCAGCCCCAGCATTTT. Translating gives CAISEGRFNQPQHF.

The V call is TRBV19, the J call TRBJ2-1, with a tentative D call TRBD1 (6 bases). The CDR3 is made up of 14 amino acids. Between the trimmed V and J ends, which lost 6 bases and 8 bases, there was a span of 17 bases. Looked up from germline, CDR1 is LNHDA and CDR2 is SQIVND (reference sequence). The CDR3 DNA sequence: TGTGCCAGTAGCGACGCCGGGACAAAGGATGAGCAGTTCTTC. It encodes CASSDAGTKDEQFF.

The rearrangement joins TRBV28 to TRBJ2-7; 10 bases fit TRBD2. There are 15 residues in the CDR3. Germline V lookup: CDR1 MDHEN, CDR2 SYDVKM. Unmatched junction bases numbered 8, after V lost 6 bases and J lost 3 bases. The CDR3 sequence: CASSTGTSALYEQYF. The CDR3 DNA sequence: TGTGCCAGCAGCACCGGGACTAGCGCTCTCTACGAGCAGTACTTC.

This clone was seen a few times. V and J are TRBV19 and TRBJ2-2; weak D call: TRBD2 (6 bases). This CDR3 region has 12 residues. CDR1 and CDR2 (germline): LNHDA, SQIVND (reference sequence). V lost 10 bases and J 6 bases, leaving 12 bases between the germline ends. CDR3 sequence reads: CAMGGLPGELFF. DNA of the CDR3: TGTGCCATGGGAGGCCTCCCCGGGGAGCTGTTTTTT.

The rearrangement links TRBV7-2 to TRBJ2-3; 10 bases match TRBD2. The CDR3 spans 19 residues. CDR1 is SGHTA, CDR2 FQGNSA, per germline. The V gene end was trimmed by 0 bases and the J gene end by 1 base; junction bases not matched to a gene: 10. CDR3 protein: CASSLAPPTSGDGTDTQYF. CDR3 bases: TGTGCCAGCAGCTTAGCGCCCCCTACTAGCGGGGACGGCACAGATACGCAGTATTTT.

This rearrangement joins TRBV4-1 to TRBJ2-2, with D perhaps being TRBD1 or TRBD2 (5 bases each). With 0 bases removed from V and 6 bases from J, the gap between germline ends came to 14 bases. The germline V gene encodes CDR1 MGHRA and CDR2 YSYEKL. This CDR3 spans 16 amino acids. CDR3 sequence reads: CASSQDPPGTAGELFF. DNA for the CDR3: TGCGCCAGCAGCCAAGACCCCCCCGGGACGGCCGGGGAGCTGTTTTTT.

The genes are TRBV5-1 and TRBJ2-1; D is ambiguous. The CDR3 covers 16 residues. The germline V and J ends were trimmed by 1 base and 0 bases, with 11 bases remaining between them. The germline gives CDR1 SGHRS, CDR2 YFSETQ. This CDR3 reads CASSLKQSSSYNEQFF. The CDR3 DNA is TGCGCCAGCAGCTTGAAACAGTCCAGCTCCTACAATGAGCAGTTCTTC.